This T cell receptor (beta chain) was recorded in a study of control samples from healthy donors and cancer patients. Generated by immunoSEQ multiplex PCR, the TCRdb table keeps only in-frame clones and is missing some. The sample records over 100,000 clones, 90% being singletons. CDR1 MNHEY and CDR2 SVGAGI come from the germline V gene. The V end lost 2 bases, the J end lost 7 bases, and 11 bases lay between the germline ends. The CDR3 extends over 14 amino acids. The sequenced sample was blood. The V call is TRBV6-5, the J call TRBJ1-4; weak D call: TRBD1 (5 bases). This receptor was identified in a human donor in good health. The donor label of this sample is uncertain. The CDR3 region has the DNA TGTGCCAGCAGTTACCTCCGGGGCGGTGAAAAACTGTTTTTT. This sequence encodes CASSYLRGGEKLFF.